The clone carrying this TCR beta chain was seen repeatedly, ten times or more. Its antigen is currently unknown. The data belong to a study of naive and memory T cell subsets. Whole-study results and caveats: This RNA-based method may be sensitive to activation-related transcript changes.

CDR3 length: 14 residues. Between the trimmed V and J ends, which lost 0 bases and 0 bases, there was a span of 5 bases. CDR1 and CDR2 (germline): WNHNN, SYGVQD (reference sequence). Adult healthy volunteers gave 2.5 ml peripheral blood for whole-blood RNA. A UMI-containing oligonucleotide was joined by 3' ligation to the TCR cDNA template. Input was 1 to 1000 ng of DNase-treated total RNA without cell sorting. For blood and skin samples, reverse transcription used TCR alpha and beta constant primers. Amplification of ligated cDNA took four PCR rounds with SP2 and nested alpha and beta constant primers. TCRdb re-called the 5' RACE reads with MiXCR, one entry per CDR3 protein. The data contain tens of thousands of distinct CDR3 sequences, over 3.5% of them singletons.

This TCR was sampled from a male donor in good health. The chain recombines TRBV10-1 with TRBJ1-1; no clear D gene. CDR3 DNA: TGCGCCAGCAGTGAGTCCGATATGAACACTGAAGCTTTCTTT. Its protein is CASSESDMNTEAFF.